The 26 T cell receptor beta chains below all came from one sample that was sequenced in a study of radiotherapy plus CTLA-4 blockade in lung cancer. Profiled with immunoSEQ multiplex PCR; TCRdb holds only in-frame clones, not every one. Counted here are some 41,000 clones, 65% to 70% occurring once; the ten biggest clones make up 20% to 30%. The sequencing here drew on peripheral blood, taken from a patient treated with radiotherapy plus ipilimumab. All receptors come from a human donor with non-small cell lung cancer who had a partial response to radiotherapy plus ipilimumab.

The chain recombines TRBV30 with TRBJ1-2; D is ambiguous. Germline loops: CDR1 GTSNPN, CDR2 SVGIG (reference sequence). V was cut by 0 bases and J by 8 bases, with 16 bases left in between. The CDR3 loop spans 14 amino acids. CDR3 amino acids: CAWSVLGSLGGYTF. CDR3 DNA: TGTGCCTGGAGTGTACTGGGCTCACTAGGAGGCTACACCTTC.

This rearrangement joins TRBV5-4 to TRBJ1-2; 9 bases map to TRBD1. Per germline, CDR1 SGHNT and CDR2 YYREEE (reference sequence). The CDR3 consists of 15 residues. Losses at the gene ends were 4 bases for V and 5 bases for J; bases not matched to a gene: 9. CDR3 bases: TGTGCCAGCAGCCCGACCGGGACAGGGACTTATGGCTACACCTTC. Amino acid sequence: CASSPTGTGTYGYTF.

The V call is TRBV11-2, the J call TRBJ1-1; weak D call: TRBD1 (5 bases). Germline CDR1 and CDR2: SGHAT and FQNNGV. CDR3 length: 15 amino acids. V was trimmed by 6 bases and J by 4 bases, leaving 18 bases between them. CDR3 loop: CASRPFSGDGTEAFF. The CDR3 nucleotides are TGTGCCAGCAGGCCCTTTTCGGGGGATGGCACTGAAGCTTTCTTT. The entire variable domain, with the rest obtained from reference TRBV11-2 and TRBJ1-1, is as follows: EAGVAQSPRYKIIEKRQSVAFWCNPISGHATLYWYQQILGQGPKLLIQFQNNGVVDDSQLPKDRFSAERLKGVDSTLKIQPAKLEDSAVYLCASRPFSGDGTEAFFGQGTRLTVV.

This clone came up many times. The chain carries TRBV9 and TRBJ1-1; tentatively, D is TRBD1 (5 bases). Germline V gene data show CDR1 as SGDLS and CDR2 as YYNGEE. This CDR3 is built from 14 residues. V lost 4 bases to trimming and J lost 1 base, with 11 bases between them. The CDR3 loop is CASSPQGGNTEAFF. CDR3 DNA: TGTGCCAGCAGCCCCCAGGGAGGGAACACTGAAGCTTTCTTT.

The rearrangement uses TRBV6-1 and TRBJ1-4; 9 positions match TRBD1. V shed 9 bases, J shed 8 bases, and the junction held 10 bases outside the gene matches. The V gene's germline CDR1 is MNHNS and CDR2 SASEGT. This CDR3 has 14 amino acids. CDR3 nucleotide sequence: TGTGCCAGTGCAAGGGACAGGGCGGTAGAAAAACTGTTTTTT. This encodes CASARDRAVEKLFF.

The chain is built from TRBV9 and TRBJ1-6, with 7 bases that match TRBD1. The CDR3 extends over 13 amino acids. J gave up 9 bases and V 0 bases, and 0 bases lay outside the gene matches. Germline CDR1 and CDR2: SGDLS and YYNGEE. The CDR3 is CASSVDRGSPLHF. CDR3 coding DNA: TGTGCCAGCAGCGTAGACAGGGGTTCACCCCTCCACTTT. Full variable domain (outside the CDR3, taken from reference TRBV9 and TRBJ1-6): DSGVTQTPKHLITATGQRVTLRCSPRSGDLSVYWYQQSLDQGLQFLIQYYNGEERAKGNILERFSAQQFPDLHSELNLSSLELGDSALYFCASSVDRGSPLHFGNGTRLTVT.

The J gene is TRBJ2-5, the V gene TRBV6-6; D possibly corresponds to TRBD1 (5 bases). Trimming cost V 8 bases and J 4 bases, with 17 bases left between them. Germline CDR1 MNHNY, CDR2 SVGAGI (reference sequence). The CDR3 has 14 amino acids. The CDR3 protein is CASWRQKSRETQYF. CDR3 bases: TGTGCCAGCTGGCGACAGAAGAGTCGAGAGACCCAGTACTTC.

The chain is built from TRBV25-1 and TRBJ1-2; 7 bases are a match to TRBD1. This CDR3 has 17 residues. Losses at the gene ends were 4 bases for V and 0 bases for J; bases not matched to a gene: 11. CDR1 and CDR2 from the germline V gene are MGHDK and SYGVNS. The CDR3 reads CASSGRTWTGSNYGYTF. As DNA, the CDR3 is TGTGCCAGCAGTGGCAGAACTTGGACAGGCTCTAACTATGGCTACACCTTC.

The rearrangement joins TRBV7-2 to TRBJ2-5; D is uncertain. Germline CDR1 SGHTA, CDR2 FQGNSA. The CDR3 sequence is 15 residues long. V was pared by 4 bases and J by 5 bases, with 17 bases between. CDR3 amino acids: CASSSIREARETQYF. The CDR3 DNA sequence: TGTGCCAGCAGCTCCATCCGAGAGGCAAGGGAGACCCAGTACTTC.

This chain connects TRBV5-4 to TRBJ2-1; weak D call: TRBD2 (6 bases). The CDR3 spans 17 residues. Germline V CDR1 and CDR2: SGHNT, YYREEE (reference sequence). The V end lost 3 bases, the J end lost 5 bases, and 21 bases lay between the germline ends. CDR3: CASSSPRGSGLNNEQFF. For the CDR3, the DNA is TGTGCCAGCAGCTCGCCCCGCGGCAGCGGGCTCAACAATGAGCAGTTCTTC.

The chain has TRBV6-5 and TRBJ1-2, with D hard to call. Trimming took off 2 bases at V and 3 bases at J, with 16 bases between the two ends. Germline CDR1 reads MNHEY; CDR2 reads SVGAGI. The CDR3 has 16 amino acids. CDR3 in amino acids: CASSYGPARRDYGYTF. The CDR3 coding sequence is TGTGCCAGCAGTTACGGACCGGCGCGGCGGGACTATGGCTACACCTTC.

The chain has TRBV6-1 and TRBJ2-7; TRBD1 might be the D (6 bases). Germline V lookup: CDR1 MNHNS, CDR2 SASEGT. CDR3 length: 12 residues. The V end was cut by 6 bases, the J end by 4 bases, with 10 bases between. The CDR3 DNA follows: TGTGCCAGCAGGACAGGCGTTTACGAGCAGTACTTC. Translation gives CASRTGVYEQYF.

This chain joins TRBV7-9 and TRBJ1-1; D is unresolved. V was cut by 1 base and J by 1 base, with 7 bases left in between. Germline-derived CDR1 and CDR2 are SEHNR and FQNEAQ (reference sequence). There are 14 residues in the CDR3. CDR3: CASSLVEANTEAFF. In nucleotides, the CDR3 is TGTGCCAGCAGCTTAGTGGAGGCGAACACTGAAGCTTTCTTT.

This chain links TRBV29-1 with TRBJ2-5, with 8 bases aligning to TRBD1. There are 13 residues in the CDR3. J gave up 1 base and V 5 bases, and 3 bases lay outside the gene matches. CDR1 is SQVTM, CDR2 ANQGSEA, per germline. CDR3 DNA sequence: TGCAGCGTTATCACAGGGGGCCAAGAGACCCAGTACTTC. Translated: CSVITGGQETQYF.

This chain uses TRBV28 with TRBJ2-5; D is uncertain. The J call may be mistaken, given a closer DNA end match to TRBJ2-7. Looked up from germline, CDR1 is MDHEN and CDR2 is SYDVKM. The CDR3 totals 11 residues. CDR3: CASSLGYEQYF. The CDR3 nucleotides read TGTGCCAGCAGCCTAGGATACGAGCAGTACTTC.

The chain recombines TRBV16 with TRBJ2-1; 8 positions match TRBD2. The CDR3 is 15 residues long. Losses at the gene ends were 6 bases for V and 5 bases for J; bases not matched to a gene: 9. The germline V gene has CDR1 KGHSY and CDR2 FQNENV. The CDR3 is CASSRLTSGNNEQFF. CDR3 DNA: TGTGCCAGCAGTCGACTTACTAGCGGCAACAATGAGCAGTTCTTC.

This sequence joins TRBV18 and TRBJ2-7; D not certain. There are 13 residues in the CDR3. V shed 4 bases and J shed 7 bases, with 14 bases lying between them. Germline CDR1 KGHSH, CDR2 LQKENI. The CDR3 spells CASSRQAPLEQYF. CDR3 nucleotides: TGTGCCAGCTCACGTCAAGCCCCTTTAGAGCAGTACTTC.

This clone was seen more than once but under ten times. This chain connects TRBV27 to TRBJ2-1; 12 bases map to TRBD2. There are 14 residues in the CDR3. Germline V gene lookup returns CDR1 MNHEY and CDR2 SMNVEV (reference sequence). V shed 6 bases, J shed 9 bases, and the junction held 6 bases outside the gene matches. CDR3 sequence (DNA): TGTGCCAGCAGCCTAGCGGGGGGGCCGGGTGAGCAGTTCTTC. Translation gives CASSLAGGPGEQFF.

The chain combines TRBV20-1 with TRBJ2-7; a possible D gene is TRBD2 (7 bases). This CDR3 region has 10 residues. The V end was cut by 6 bases, the J end by 9 bases, with 12 bases between. Germline V lookup: CDR1 DFQATT, CDR2 SNEGSKA (reference sequence). Here the CDR3 reads CSARRGGQYF. The CDR3, as DNA: TGCAGTGCCCGGAGGGGGGGGCAGTACTTC.

By share, this clone counts as medium-sized. This chain joins TRBV28 and TRBJ1-1, with 7 bases fitting TRBD1. This CDR3 contains 14 residues. The ends lost 2 bases at V and 5 bases at J; junction bases unmatched: 5. CDR1 and CDR2 (germline): MDHEN, SYDVKM. The CDR3 DNA sequence: TGTGCCAGCAGTTTAGAGGGGGCGAGGACTGAAGCTTTCTTT. Translated, it gives CASSLEGARTEAFF. The variable domain in full, completed from reference TRBV28 and TRBJ1-1, reads DVKVTQSSRYLVKRTGEKVFLECVQDMDHENMFWYRQDPGLGLRLIYFSYDVKMKEKGDIPEGYSVSREKKERFSLILESASTNQTSMYLCASSLEGARTEAFFGQGTRLTVV.

The gene calls are TRBV7-8 and TRBJ2-1; 8 nucleotides match TRBD2. This CDR3 has 15 residues. The V gene end was trimmed by 3 bases and the J gene end by 6 bases; junction bases not matched to a gene: 7. Germline CDR1 reads SGHVS; CDR2 reads FQNEAQ. The CDR3 DNA reads as TGTGCCAGCAGCTTGCGACTAGCGAGGACCAATGAGCAGTTCTTC. It yields the protein CASSLRLARTNEQFF.

The V and J genes are TRBV15 and TRBJ2-6, with 8 positions matching TRBD1. The V gene end was trimmed by 1 base and the J gene end by 1 base; junction bases not matched to a gene: 6. Germline CDR1 is LNHNV and CDR2 is YYDKDF (reference sequence). This CDR3 region has 18 residues. CDR3 sequence reads: CATSRGGQVLSGANVLTF. CDR3 bases: TGTGCCACCAGCAGAGGGGGACAGGTTTTGTCTGGGGCCAACGTCCTGACTTTC.

V usage is TRBV7-9 and J usage is TRBJ2-7; weak D call: TRBD1 (5 bases). CDR1 SEHNR and CDR2 FQNEAQ come from the germline V gene (reference sequence). This CDR3 is 12 amino acids long. V gave up 5 bases and J gave up 5 bases, with 10 bases separating them. The CDR3 nucleotides read TGTGCCAGCAGCCGTCAAGGGGACGAGCAGTACTTC. Amino acids: CASSRQGDEQYF.

Here the CDR3 reads CASSIPTGTGANYGYTF. The CDR3 DNA reads as TGTGCCAGCAGCATACCAACCGGGACAGGGGCAAATTATGGCTACACCTTC. The chain carries TRBV5-6 and TRBJ1-2; TRBD1 matches 10 bases. The V and J ends lost 4 bases and 5 bases, in that order; junction bases with no gene match: 14. This CDR3 has 17 amino acids. The germline CDR1 and CDR2 sequences are SGHDT and YYEEEE.

This clone turned up a few times. This specimen includes other DNA sequences encoding the same CDR3. The chain is built from TRBV7-9 and TRBJ1-1; D call uncertain. Trimming removed 1 base from V and 1 base from J, with 7 bases in between. CDR3 length: 14 amino acids. The germline gives CDR1 SEHNR, CDR2 FQNEAQ (reference sequence). CDR3 in DNA: TGTGCCAGCAGCTTAGTTGGCAGGAACACTGAAGCTTTCTTT. Encoded protein: CASSLVGRNTEAFF.

This chain joins TRBV5-4 and TRBJ1-2; TRBD1 aligns across 10 bases. This CDR3 spans 14 amino acids. V lost 5 bases and J lost 7; bases outside the gene matches: 8. Germline-derived CDR1 and CDR2 are SGHNT and YYREEE (reference sequence). The CDR3 region is CASRFPRDRGGYTF. In DNA form, the CDR3 reads TGTGCCAGCAGGTTCCCACGGGACAGGGGTGGCTACACCTTC.